This T cell receptor beta chain was obtained from a study of cytomegalovirus exposure and HLA in healthy donors (dated by TCRdb to about 2017). At the level of the whole study: According to an earlier analysis of 587 of the donors, about 179 million T cells yielded 120 million or so unique TCR beta sequences and 276 Gb of sequence data. Roughly 300 gigabases of sequencing data and 78 million or so unique TCR sequences were included in an early release covering 500 to 750 HLA-typed donors. Of the roughly 430 genotyped donors, over 65% fell in the genetic ancestry cluster associated with self-reported Caucasian donors. The study was designed to test whether signatures of past pathogen exposure could be identified by cataloging public T cell receptors. The T cell repertoires of under 750 subjects were profiled by immunosequencing and related to cytomegalovirus serostatus. A separate validation cohort of roughly 110 different subjects was used in addition to the roughly 720-subject first cohort. To predict cytomegalovirus infection status, the study combined high-throughput TCR immunosequencing, statistical association of individual TCRs with disease status, and machine learning. To study patterns of TCR occurrence, a later analysis re-analyzed previously published TCR beta repertoires from 550 to 800 donors and added high-resolution HLA genotyping. In the later analysis, no new phenotypic data were used to find candidate immune exposures; instead, reliance was placed on TCR beta sequences and their occurrence across donors. An earlier analysis of nearly 600 of the donors applied high-throughput TCR beta sequencing to assess whether each TCR beta V gene segment acted as functional or pseudogenic. Donor age, sex, ethnicity and CMV serostatus were collected together with the repertoire data. Genome-wide SNP genotypes for about 65% of the roughly 670 donors were used in a later genetic analysis, which treated that subset as a discovery cohort. All discovery cohort repertoires had been generated on a single sequencing platform. Both class I and class II loci were covered by HLA typing, at four-digit resolution. Typing coverage differed by locus: A, B, C, DRB1 and DQB1 were typed in roughly 620-630 donors, DQA1 in 522, DPA1 in approximately 610, and DPB1 in 450 to 490. A few DR-DQ haplotypes were treated as single units for association and clustering because of strong linkage in the cohort. Among around 400 genotyped donors of the cohort, an average of around 220,000 unique TCR beta nucleotide sequences was sequenced per donor, of which roughly 18% were non-productive. Here is what the overall study found, with its caveats: Because the 87-base-pair reads could not distinguish some IMGT-functional V segments, including TRBV6-2 and TRBV6-3, those segments were excluded. The authors suggested that the approach could potentially be extended to other disease states and immunological phenotypes. For the cohort, immune exposure information was limited to CMV serostatus. Linkage disequilibrium might explain the correlated functional status among segregating V segments, but an unknown experimental factor could not be excluded. Compared with equally common non-associated chains, HLA-associated TCR beta chains in a later analysis were more clonally expanded and had lower generation probabilities. In an earlier analysis of a few hundred of the donors, most TCR beta V segments were observed in productive rearrangements about 87% or about 30% of the time, broadly matching IMGT annotations. Because HLA typing was unavailable for some donors at each locus, only the typed subset was used in association tests. The study listed 150 to 200 TCR beta chains as associated with cytomegalovirus. In this cohort, only TCR beta chains were sequenced, and detectable features were limited by the absence of alpha or paired-chain data. According to a later analysis, most CMV-associated TCR beta chains appeared to be HLA-restricted, and the HLA associations seemed to be driven largely by CMV exposure. In a later genetic analysis, fewer N-insertions in productive TCRs were reported among donors in an Asian-associated ancestry cluster than the roughly 640-donor mean. The classifier was reported to diagnose cytomegalovirus status with high specificity and sensitivity in both the original cohort and the validation cohort. A further reported finding was that TCR beta sequences accurately predicted the HLA-A and HLA-B alleles for most subjects in the first cohort. A later genetic analysis associated a missense DCLRE1C variant with V-gene and J-gene trimming of TCR beta chains, and an independent cohort replicated the association. A cluster of highly shared sequence variants was judged likely to represent a technical artifact of the sequencing pipeline. When HLA alleles, especially DR and DQ, strongly co-occurred, TCR associations were difficult to assign to individual alleles. Several of the top co-occurrence clusters appeared to be linked to parvovirus B19, influenza, CMV and Epstein-Barr virus, according to a later analysis. According to a later analysis, TCR association rates differed among HLA loci, with DRB1 alleles showing the most associated TCRs and HLA-C alleles showing the fewest. Because counts were too low, approximately 18 rarely observed V segments, including chromosome 9 orphons, were excluded from the earlier analysis of 587 of the donors. Roughly uniform sequencing depth across donors was assumed in presence/absence analyses, although this assumption may not hold. While some public TCRs were present in many individuals, most TCR sequences turned up only very rarely across donors. Three of the identified cytomegalovirus-associated TCR beta chains were confirmed in vitro to be specific for cytomegalovirus antigens. Specific HLA alleles were associated with 15,000 to 20,000 TCR beta sequences at a false discovery rate of 0.05 in a later analysis.

The cohort consisted of fewer than 700 healthy bone marrow donors. All cohort members were sampled while nominally healthy, although unrecorded immune exposures were likely present. The donor tested CMV seropositive, placing the donor among the 290 or so seropositive members of the cohort. A peripheral blood sample was provided by each donor, and peripheral blood mononuclear cells were used for TCR beta sequencing. Genomic DNA extraction from the blood cell samples was performed with the Qiagen DNeasy Blood Extraction Kit. A remark on this clone: It lacks a known antigen. No base quality values were provided; no much bigger clone lies one nucleotide off.

The CDR3 numbers 15 residues from cysteine through phenylalanine. The only DNA kept is the CDR3, 45 bases in frame from the first base. Germline trimming: 1 base from V, 9 bases from J; junction bases outside gene matches: 7. In the germline V gene, CDR1 corresponds to MDHEN and CDR2 to SYDVKM. Library generation was performed with the immunoSEQ multiplex PCR assay. For the multiplex PCR, a mixture combining 60 forward primers for TCR Vbeta segments and 13 reverse primers for TCR Jbeta segments was used. The CDR3 region of rearranged TCR beta genes was amplified from genomic DNA with a multiplex PCR assay. On the Illumina HiSeq System, the amplified TCR beta libraries were sequenced as 87-base-pair reads. The paper's data handling went like this. In a later analysis, roughly 80 million unique TCR beta chains were counted across the roughly 700 repertoires, and around 10 million of these chains were shared by at least two donors. A nearest-neighbor algorithm error-corrected the raw reads and collapsed the reads into unique sequences, merging closely related sequences to remove PCR and sequencing errors. CDR3 sequences were aligned to IMGT reference sequences to assign V, D and J gene segments. For a sequence to be retained, a match of at least six nucleotides was required to both a V gene segment and a J gene segment. A rearrangement was called productive if the CDR3 had no stop codons and remained in frame with V and J, and every other rearrangement was called non-productive. Following IMGT convention, CDR3 was defined as the stretch from the second conserved V-encoded cysteine up to the conserved J-encoded phenylalanine. Sequences without an unambiguous match to a single V gene segment were excluded from the earlier analysis of 587 of the donors. An earlier analysis of almost 600 of the donors classified V segments as functional when productive rearrangements were above 56.7% and as segregating when the standard deviation between donors was above 5%. A statistical classification framework was built for diagnosing cytomegalovirus status from the catalog of TCR beta chain sequences. In a later analysis, TCR nucleotide sequences were compared against IMGT/GENE-DB human TR gene sequences so that V and J genes could be assigned. In a later analysis, CDR3 sequences and most-parsimonious VDJ recombination scenarios were assigned using the TCRdist pipeline. A later analysis defined each TCR beta chain by its CDR3 amino acid sequence plus V-gene family, and excluded reads lacking a unique V-gene family. To address suspected cross-contamination and a sequencing artifact, a later analysis removed over 500 highly shared, low-generation-probability nucleotide sequences. In a later analysis, a clonal expansion index for each public chain was calculated from normalized within-repertoire ranks of inferred template counts. In a later analysis, generation probabilities were computed using a VDJ recombination model fitted to out-of-frame rearrangements, and the results were checked against IGoR. Hypergeometric tests were used in a later analysis to score TCR-TCR, TCR-HLA and TCR-CMV co-occurrence, with a repertoire-size bias correction applied to the TCR pairs. In a later analysis, false discovery rates were estimated by permuting HLA or CMV assignments 20 times. In a later analysis, co-occurring TCRs were grouped with DBSCAN, and TCRdist sequence similarity was added when clustering was performed within HLA-allele-positive subsets. Co-occurrence clustering excluded repertoires with fewer than 30,000 or more than 120,000 public chains, plus five with anomalous nucleotide sharing. Held by TCRdb, this immuneACCESS table contains in-frame sequences only and omits some clones. Under half of the omission traces to an unresolved V gene where checked; the cause of the rest is unknown. That table is the source of V, J and clone size, and D and trimming were worked out from the DNA. Present in this sample are some 170,000 clones, 75% to 90% of which were seen just once. The top ten constitute 3.5% to 5% of the sample.

Sequenced: PBMCs. This sequence originates from a man aged 45-65 years in good health and CMV-seropositive. The chain links TRBV28 with TRBJ2-4; TRBD1 lines up with 9 middle nucleotides. CDR3 sequence: CASSLFGTGRGIQYF. The DNA sequence is given as TGTGCCAGCAGTTTATTTGGGACAGGGAGGGGCATTCAGTACTTC.